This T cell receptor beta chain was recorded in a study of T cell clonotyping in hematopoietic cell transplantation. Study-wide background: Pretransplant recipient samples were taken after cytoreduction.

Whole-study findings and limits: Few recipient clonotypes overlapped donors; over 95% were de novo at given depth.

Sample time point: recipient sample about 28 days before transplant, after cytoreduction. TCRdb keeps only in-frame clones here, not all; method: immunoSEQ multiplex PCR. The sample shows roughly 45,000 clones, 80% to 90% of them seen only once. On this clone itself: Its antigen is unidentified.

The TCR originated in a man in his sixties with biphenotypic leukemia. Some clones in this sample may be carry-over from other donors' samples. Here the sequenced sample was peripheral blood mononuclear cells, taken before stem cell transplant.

DNA for the CDR3: TGTGCCAGCAGCCAGGACCGACACAATGAGCAGTTCTTC. Translated, it gives CASSQDRHNEQFF. The J gene is TRBJ2-1, the V gene TRBV11-2; unclear D gene. Germline V gene sequence: CDR1 SGHAT, CDR2 FQNNGV. V shed 5 bases and J shed 5 bases, with 10 bases lying between them. The CDR3 has 13 residues.